Below, 12 T cell receptor beta chains from the same sample are listed, as sequenced in a study of molecular identifiers for immune sequencing clone quantification. TCRdb reprocessed the PCR reads via MiXCR and lists one record per CDR3 protein. The repertoire holds more than 300,000 distinct CDR3 sequences, 20% to 25% seen once, with approximately 0.8% in the top ten. The sample comprised naive CD8+ T cells from blood, with Jurkat cell RNA spiked in. Subset noted: FACS-sorted CD8+CD4-CCR7+CD45RA+ naive T cells. All receptors come from a human donor in good health. Some libraries in this study had Jurkat cell RNA spiked in.

This clonotype has ten or more counts. The chain is built from TRBV20-1 and TRBJ2-3, with 8 bases fitting TRBD1. Germline assignment: CDR1 DFQATT and CDR2 SNEGSKA (reference sequence). V shed 6 bases, J shed 2 bases, and the junction held 4 bases outside the gene matches. This CDR3 spans 13 amino acids. The CDR3 region has the DNA TGCAGTGCACCAGGGGGCTTCACAGATACGCAGTATTTT. Translation gives CSAPGGFTDTQYF.

This clonotype was counted only a few times. A junction end diverges from the germline sequence, so it may reflect a read error. The chain links TRBV5-4 to TRBJ2-7; 8 nucleotides match TRBD2. CDR3 length equals 16 residues. Germline CDR1 SGHNT, CDR2 YYREEE (reference sequence). The CDR3 loop is CASGLGDHGTRAEQYF. The CDR3 coding sequence is TGTGCCAGCGGCTTGGGGGACCACGGGACTAGGGCCGAGCAGTACTTC. Complete variable domain (other parts from reference TRBV5-4 and TRBJ2-7): ETGVTQSPTHLIKTRGQQVTLRCSSQSGHNTVSWYQQALGQGPQFIFQYYREEENGRGNFPPRFSGLQFPNYSSELNVNALELDDSALYLCASGLGDHGTRAEQYFGPGTRLTVT.

Points on this clonotype: A read error is possible here, since a much larger clone lies one base away. The chain carries TRBV20-1 and TRBJ1-5; D call uncertain. Germline CDR1 and CDR2: DFQATT and SNEGSKA (reference sequence). This CDR3 is 12 amino acids long. CDR3 region: CSAVGFNRPQHF. CDR3 in DNA: TGCAGTGCGGTGGGGTTCAATCGGCCCCAGCATTTT.

This clonotype has a count of ten or more. The genes are TRBV2 and TRBJ2-1; no reliable D call. CDR3 length: 12 residues. With 3 bases removed from V and 2 bases from J, the gap between germline ends came to 2 bases. Germline CDR1 SNHLY, CDR2 FYNNEI. This chain's CDR3 is CASSDTYNEQFF. Here the CDR3 DNA reads TGTGCCAGCAGTGACACCTACAATGAGCAGTTCTTC.

Ten or more counts support this clonotype. V usage is TRBV6-1 and J usage is TRBJ1-6; D gene unclear. CDR1 and CDR2 (germline): MNHNS, SASEGT. CDR3 length equals 17 residues. With 4 bases removed from V and 0 bases from J, the gap between germline ends came to 13 bases. CDR3 sequence reads: CASSATPLYSYNSPLHF. Written as DNA, the CDR3 is TGTGCCAGCAGTGCGACGCCCCTATACTCCTATAATTCACCCCTCCACTTT.

This clonotype was observed many times. The rearrangement uses TRBV29-1 and TRBJ2-4; D assignment may be TRBD1 or TRBD2 (5 bases each). With 6 bases removed from V and 1 base from J, the gap between germline ends came to 16 bases. This CDR3 is 15 amino acids long. Germline V gene data show CDR1 as SQVTM and CDR2 as ANQGSEA. The CDR3 loop reads CSVRGVASAKNIQYF. The CDR3 nucleotides are TGCAGCGTAAGAGGGGTGGCCTCGGCCAAAAACATTCAGTACTTC.

As regards this clonotype: A read error may be the cause here, since a much bigger clone is one base away. The CDR3 does not end in the conserved phenylalanine or tryptophan, so this is likely a read error. The chain uses TRBV27 and TRBJ2-3; D is unclear. The CDR3 totals 13 residues. Germline CDR1 reads MNHEY; CDR2 reads SMNVEV (reference sequence). The germline V and J ends were trimmed by 5 bases and 3 bases, with 9 bases remaining between them. CDR3 residues: CASSPLTTDTQYL. CDR3 in DNA: TGTGCCAGCAGTCCACTCACAACAGATACGCAGTATCTT.

There are many counts of this clonotype. The V and J genes are TRBV12-3 or TRBV12-4 and TRBJ2-1; 15 positions match TRBD2. The CDR3 spans 15 residues. V trimming: 6 bases; J trimming: 8 bases; junction bases outside the gene matches: 5. The CDR3 is CASSPGLAGGHEQFF. The DNA for the CDR3 is TGTGCCAGCAGCCCAGGACTAGCGGGGGGGCATGAGCAGTTCTTC.

The rearrangement uses TRBV11-3 and TRBJ2-1; perhaps TRBD2 as D (5 bases). Germline assignment: CDR1 SGHNT and CDR2 YENEEA. V lost 5 bases and J lost 7, with 15 bases in between. There are 14 residues in the CDR3. The CDR3 nucleotides are TGTGCCAGCAGCCCCGGACCGGGCGGGAATGAGCAGTTCTTC. This encodes CASSPGPGGNEQFF.

This chain uses TRBV27 with TRBJ2-2; D remains unclear. There are 15 residues in the CDR3. CDR1 is MNHEY and CDR2 is SMNVEV in the germline V gene (reference sequence). V was shortened by 2 bases and J by 0 bases, with 7 bases between the two germline ends. CDR3 bases: TGTGCCAGCAGTTTAATAAATACGAACACCGGGGAGCTGTTTTTT. It codes for CASSLINTNTGELFF.

This chain links TRBV19 with TRBJ2-7, with 12 bases identical to TRBD2. V shed 4 bases, J shed 5 bases, and the junction held 3 bases outside the gene matches. Per germline, CDR1 LNHDA and CDR2 SQIVND (reference sequence). This CDR3 comprises 14 residues. CDR3 DNA: TGTGCCAGTAGTAGGACTAGCGGGAACGACGAGCAGTACTTC. Amino acid sequence: CASSRTSGNDEQYF.

This clonotype was counted at least ten times. This rearrangement joins TRBV5-8 to TRBJ2-3; tentatively, D is TRBD1 (6 bases). V was pared by 0 bases and J by 2 bases, with 10 bases between. CDR3 length: 15 residues. Germline V gene sequence: CDR1 SGHTS, CDR2 YDEGEE. The CDR3 nucleotides read TGTGCCAGCAGCTTGGGGGGGCCACCCACAGATACGCAGTATTTT. It is translated as CASSLGGPPTDTQYF.